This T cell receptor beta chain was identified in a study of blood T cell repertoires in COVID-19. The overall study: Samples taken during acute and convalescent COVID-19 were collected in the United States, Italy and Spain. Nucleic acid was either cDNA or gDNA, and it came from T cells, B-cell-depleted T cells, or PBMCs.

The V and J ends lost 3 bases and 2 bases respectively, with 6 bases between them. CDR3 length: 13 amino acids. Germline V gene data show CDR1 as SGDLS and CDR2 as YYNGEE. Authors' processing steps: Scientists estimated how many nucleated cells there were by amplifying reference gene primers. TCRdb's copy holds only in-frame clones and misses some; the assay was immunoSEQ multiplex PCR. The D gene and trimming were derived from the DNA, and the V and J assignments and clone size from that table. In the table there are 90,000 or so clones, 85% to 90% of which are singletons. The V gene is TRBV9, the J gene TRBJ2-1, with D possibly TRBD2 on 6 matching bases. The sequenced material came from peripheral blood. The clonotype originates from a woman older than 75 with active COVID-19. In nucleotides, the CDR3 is TGTGCCAGCAGCGGGGGGGCCTACAATGAGCAGTTCTTC. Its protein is CASSGGAYNEQFF.